A selection of T cell receptor beta chains follows, all from one sample in a study of blood T cell repertoires in COVID-19. Assay: immunoSEQ multiplex PCR; the TCRdb copy retains only in-frame clones and omits some. The repertoire includes over 350,000 clones, about 86% of them detected once, and roughly 10% sits in the top ten. The sample comprised PBMCs or T cells enriched from blood (not recorded which). Receptors originate from a woman aged 45 to 65 who had recovered from COVID-19. Both conserved end residues are part of each CDR3. Each record gives: V gene, clone size, J gene, D gene, CDR3 DNA, CDR3 protein. D genes are given only for firm matches. Size is stated for part of the rows, as once, few or many counts, or as a class when the clone is expanded.

v_call: TRBV27; clone_size: NA; j_call: TRBJ2-3; d_call: TRBD2; cdr3_nt: TGTGCCAGCAGTTTAGCCTGGACTAGACGCACAGATACGCAGTATTTT; cdr3_aa: CASSLAWTRRTDTQYF
v_call: TRBV28; clone_size: NA; j_call: TRBJ1-1; d_call: NA; cdr3_nt: TGTGCCAGCAGTTTGCACGGGGGGGGTACTGAAGCTTTCTTT; cdr3_aa: CASSLHGGGTEAFF
v_call: TRBV7-2; clone_size: NA; j_call: TRBJ1-2; d_call: NA; cdr3_nt: TGTGCCAGCAGCTCCCAGGCAGGGAACTATGGCTACACCTTC; cdr3_aa: CASSSQAGNYGYTF
v_call: TRBV5-8; clone_size: NA; j_call: TRBJ2-1; d_call: NA; cdr3_nt: TGTGCCAGCAGCTTGAGGTCCTCGAGGGAGCAGTTCTTC; cdr3_aa: CASSLRSSREQFF
v_call: TRBV2; clone_size: NA; j_call: TRBJ2-1; d_call: NA; cdr3_nt: TGTGCCAGCAGTGTCACGATGAACGGGTTTGAGCAGTTCTTC; cdr3_aa: CASSVTMNGFEQFF
v_call: TRBV9; clone_size: NA; j_call: TRBJ1-4; d_call: NA; cdr3_nt: TGTGCCAGCAGCGTAGGGTCAGGGGCAAGGACTAATGAAAAACTGTTTTTT; cdr3_aa: CASSVGSGARTNEKLFF
v_call: TRBV13; clone_size: NA; j_call: TRBJ1-2; d_call: NA; cdr3_nt: TGTGCCAGCAGCTTAACCCTACAGGTGAACTATGGCTACACCTTC; cdr3_aa: CASSLTLQVNYGYTF
v_call: TRBV6-1; clone_size: NA; j_call: TRBJ1-2; d_call: NA; cdr3_nt: TGTGCCAGCAGTGAAGTTGGGGCCTATGGCTACACCTTC; cdr3_aa: CASSEVGAYGYTF
v_call: TRBV4-3; clone_size: NA; j_call: TRBJ2-1; d_call: NA; cdr3_nt: TGCGCCAGCAGCCATCGGGCCGGGGGTAGTGAGCAGTTCTTC; cdr3_aa: CASSHRAGGSEQFF
v_call: TRBV5-1; clone_size: NA; j_call: TRBJ2-7; d_call: TRBD2; cdr3_nt: TGCGCCACCCGGGAGGGAACTACCTACGAGCAGTACTTC; cdr3_aa: CATREGTTYEQYF
v_call: TRBV27; clone_size: NA; j_call: TRBJ1-1; d_call: NA; cdr3_nt: TGTGCCAGCAGTTTAAGGGCAGGGTACCCCACTGAAGCTTTCTTT; cdr3_aa: CASSLRAGYPTEAFF
v_call: TRBV24-1; clone_size: NA; j_call: TRBJ2-3; d_call: TRBD2; cdr3_nt: TGTGCCACCAGCGCTGGGGGACTAGCGGGGGGGGCTAGCACAGATACGCAGTATTTT; cdr3_aa: CATSAGGLAGGASTDTQYF
v_call: TRBV7-2; clone_size: NA; j_call: TRBJ1-5; d_call: NA; cdr3_nt: TGTGCCAGCAGCTTAGAACTCGAAGAGTTACGGCCCCAGCATTTT; cdr3_aa: CASSLELEELRPQHF
v_call: TRBV24-1; clone_size: NA; j_call: TRBJ1-2; d_call: TRBD1; cdr3_nt: TGTGCCACCAGTGGGAACCGGGACAGGGGTAACTATGGCTACACCTTC; cdr3_aa: CATSGNRDRGNYGYTF
v_call: TRBV28; clone_size: NA; j_call: TRBJ1-5; d_call: NA; cdr3_nt: TGTGCCAGCAGATCCCCCGGACAACTCAATCAGCCCCAGCATTTT; cdr3_aa: CASRSPGQLNQPQHF
v_call: TRBV29-1; clone_size: NA; j_call: TRBJ1-4; d_call: TRBD1; cdr3_nt: TGCAGCGCCCACCCCGCCCCCCGAAACCGGGACAGTAATGAAAAACTGTTTTTT; cdr3_aa: CSAHPAPRNRDSNEKLFF
v_call: TRBV5-1; clone_size: NA; j_call: TRBJ2-7; d_call: TRBD2; cdr3_nt: TGCGCCAGCAGCCCCCCGGGGGGATCCGAGCAGTACTTC; cdr3_aa: CASSPPGGSEQYF
v_call: TRBV11-2; clone_size: NA; j_call: TRBJ2-5; d_call: NA; cdr3_nt: TGTGCCAGCAGTAGAACTAGTGAAGAGACCCAGTACTTC; cdr3_aa: CASSRTSEETQYF
v_call: TRBV28; clone_size: NA; j_call: TRBJ1-2; d_call: TRBD1; cdr3_nt: TGTGCCAGCAGTCCCCCGGACAGGATCAATGGCTACACCTTC; cdr3_aa: CASSPPDRINGYTF
v_call: TRBV5-6; clone_size: NA; j_call: TRBJ1-5; d_call: TRBD1; cdr3_nt: TGTGCCAGCAGCCGCAGGGGGTACCAGCCCCAGCATTTT; cdr3_aa: CASSRRGYQPQHF
v_call: TRBV7-9; clone_size: NA; j_call: TRBJ2-7; d_call: TRBD1; cdr3_nt: TGTGCCAGCAGCTCTTCTGGGACAGGCTACTCCTACGAGCAGTACTTC; cdr3_aa: CASSSSGTGYSYEQYF
v_call: TRBV7-3; clone_size: NA; j_call: TRBJ2-3; d_call: NA; cdr3_nt: TGTGCCAGCAGCTATTCCGACAGGGATACGCAGTATTTT; cdr3_aa: CASSYSDRDTQYF
v_call: TRBV7-9; clone_size: few; j_call: TRBJ2-7; d_call: TRBD1; cdr3_nt: TGTGCCAGCAGCCCCAGAGGGGGCCGAGAGGAGCAGTACTTC; cdr3_aa: CASSPRGGREEQYF
v_call: TRBV6-4; clone_size: once; j_call: TRBJ1-4; d_call: TRBD1; cdr3_nt: TGTGCCAGCAGCGCGAGACAGGGGGCGAATGAAAAACTGTTTTTT; cdr3_aa: CASSARQGANEKLFF
v_call: TRBV5-1; clone_size: NA; j_call: TRBJ1-1; d_call: NA; cdr3_nt: TGCGCCAGCAGCTTTGTGGCGGCGGCCCGGGACACTGAAGCTTTCTTT; cdr3_aa: CASSFVAAARDTEAFF
v_call: TRBV28; clone_size: NA; j_call: TRBJ1-5; d_call: NA; cdr3_nt: TGTGCCAGCAGACAGGGTAGCAATCAGCCCCAGCATTTT; cdr3_aa: CASRQGSNQPQHF
v_call: TRBV6-1; clone_size: NA; j_call: TRBJ1-5; d_call: NA; cdr3_nt: TGTGCCAGCAGTGAAGTGACAGCGAAAAATCAGCCCCAGCATTTT; cdr3_aa: CASSEVTAKNQPQHF
v_call: TRBV30; clone_size: NA; j_call: TRBJ1-1; d_call: NA; cdr3_nt: TGTGCCTGGAGTGGTAAGGCAGGGGTGGGCACTGAAGCTTTCTTT; cdr3_aa: CAWSGKAGVGTEAFF
v_call: TRBV12-3/TRBV12-4; clone_size: NA; j_call: TRBJ1-2; d_call: TRBD1; cdr3_nt: TGTGCCAGCAGTTTGACAGGGAACTATGGCTACACCTTC; cdr3_aa: CASSLTGNYGYTF
v_call: TRBV5-1; clone_size: few; j_call: TRBJ2-3; d_call: TRBD2; cdr3_nt: TGCGCCAGCAGCTTGTCGGGACTAGGAATAGATACGCAGTATTTT; cdr3_aa: CASSLSGLGIDTQYF
v_call: TRBV6-1; clone_size: NA; j_call: TRBJ2-2; d_call: TRBD1; cdr3_nt: TGTGCCAGCAGTGAAGCGGACAGGGTTTCCGGGGAGCTGTTTTTT; cdr3_aa: CASSEADRVSGELFF
v_call: TRBV4-3; clone_size: once; j_call: TRBJ1-6; d_call: TRBD1; cdr3_nt: TGCGCCAGCGGCACCGGGACAGCCTATAATTCACCCCTCCACTTT; cdr3_aa: CASGTGTAYNSPLHF
v_call: TRBV4-1; clone_size: NA; j_call: TRBJ2-1; d_call: NA; cdr3_nt: TGCGCCAGCAGCCCCCTTCTGGGCAGGTTATACAATGAGCAGTTCTTC; cdr3_aa: CASSPLLGRLYNEQFF
v_call: TRBV3-1/TRBV3-2; clone_size: NA; j_call: TRBJ2-1; d_call: TRBD2; cdr3_nt: TGTGCCAGCAGCCAAGCTCTCGCTAGCGGGGGGCCTCTCTACAATGAGCAGTTCTTC; cdr3_aa: CASSQALASGGPLYNEQFF
v_call: TRBV10-3; clone_size: NA; j_call: TRBJ2-2; d_call: NA; cdr3_nt: TGTGCCATCAGTGTGGGGGGCACCGGGGAGCTGTTTTTT; cdr3_aa: CAISVGGTGELFF
v_call: TRBV27; clone_size: NA; j_call: TRBJ1-1; d_call: TRBD1; cdr3_nt: TGTGCCAGCAGTATAAGACAGGGGGGTACATCCCGTACGATAGAGGTTAAAGCTTTCTTT; cdr3_aa: CASSIRQGGTSRTIEVKAFF
v_call: TRBV19; clone_size: NA; j_call: TRBJ1-3; d_call: TRBD1; cdr3_nt: TGTGCCAGTAGTTCGGCCGGGACAGGGAGAAACACCATATATTTT; cdr3_aa: CASSSAGTGRNTIYF
v_call: TRBV30; clone_size: many; j_call: TRBJ2-1; d_call: NA; cdr3_nt: TGTGCCTGGAGTGGTGGCGTATCGCGGATTAGCCATGAGCAGTTCTTC; cdr3_aa: CAWSGGVSRISHEQFF
v_call: TRBV6-5; clone_size: NA; j_call: TRBJ2-7; d_call: NA; cdr3_nt: TGTGCCAGCATAGACAGAGTCCCCTACGAGCAGTACTTC; cdr3_aa: CASIDRVPYEQYF
v_call: TRBV7-9; clone_size: once; j_call: TRBJ1-1; d_call: TRBD1; cdr3_nt: TGTGCCAGCAGCATATTCGGACAGGCAAACACTGAAGCTTTCTTT; cdr3_aa: CASSIFGQANTEAFF
v_call: TRBV3-1/TRBV3-2; clone_size: NA; j_call: TRBJ2-3; d_call: TRBD2; cdr3_nt: TGTGCCAGCAGCCAAGATCGGGCTAGCGGGACTAGCACAGATACGCAGTATTTT; cdr3_aa: CASSQDRASGTSTDTQYF
v_call: TRBV11-2; clone_size: NA; j_call: TRBJ2-5; d_call: TRBD2; cdr3_nt: TGTGCCAGCAGCCTTAATATAGCGGGGCCGGAGACCCAGTACTTC; cdr3_aa: CASSLNIAGPETQYF
v_call: TRBV20-1; clone_size: NA; j_call: TRBJ1-1; d_call: TRBD1; cdr3_nt: TGCAGTGCCGCCAGGGGGAATGAAGCTTTCTTT; cdr3_aa: CSAARGNEAFF
v_call: TRBV30; clone_size: NA; j_call: TRBJ1-1; d_call: NA; cdr3_nt: TGTGCCGTTCTTGGGAGGGGAAACACTGAAGCTTTCTTT; cdr3_aa: CAVLGRGNTEAFF
v_call: TRBV4-1; clone_size: NA; j_call: TRBJ2-7; d_call: NA; cdr3_nt: TGCGCCAGCAGCTCGATCGGACAGTACGACGAGCAGTACTTC; cdr3_aa: CASSSIGQYDEQYF
v_call: TRBV5-1; clone_size: NA; j_call: TRBJ2-7; d_call: NA; cdr3_nt: TGCGCCAGCAGTGTGGGCGGACAAACCTACGAGCAGTACTTC; cdr3_aa: CASSVGGQTYEQYF
v_call: TRBV7-2; clone_size: NA; j_call: TRBJ2-2; d_call: TRBD1; cdr3_nt: TGTGCCAGCAGCCGGACAGGGCCGAACACCGGGGAGCTGTTTTTT; cdr3_aa: CASSRTGPNTGELFF
v_call: TRBV2; clone_size: NA; j_call: TRBJ1-1; d_call: TRBD1; cdr3_nt: TGTGCCAGCGGAAGACAGGGTAGCGGAACTGAAGCTTTCTTT; cdr3_aa: CASGRQGSGTEAFF
v_call: TRBV28; clone_size: NA; j_call: TRBJ1-1; d_call: NA; cdr3_nt: TGTGCCAGCAGCCTCCTTAACACTGAAGCTTTCTTT; cdr3_aa: CASSLLNTEAFF
v_call: TRBV4-1; clone_size: NA; j_call: TRBJ2-7; d_call: NA; cdr3_nt: TGCGCCAGCAGCTTCCAGCCGGGAGACCTCTACGAGCAGTACTTC; cdr3_aa: CASSFQPGDLYEQYF